Listed below are T cell receptor beta chains from one sample, sequenced in a study of shared clonotypes between healthy human individuals. The protocol was immunoSEQ multiplex PCR, while the TCRdb copy is restricted to in-frame clones and leaves out a portion. Of 550,000 to 850,000 clones listed, approximately 72% were seen once; the top ten hold 1.8%. Sequenced sample: memory CD4+ T cells sorted from blood. The receptors were gathered from a woman in her twenties or thirties in good health. The CDR3 runs from the conserved cysteine through the conserved F or W. A D gene is named only where the DNA matches it firmly. Expanded clones are given a class, and other clones once, few, many or no size at all.

TRBJ1-1,NA,few,TRBV5-1,TGCGCCAGCAGCAACCCCACACGGGGGAACACTGAAGCTTTCTTT,CASSNPTRGNTEAFF
TRBJ2-7,TRBD2,NA,TRBV4-1,TGCGCCAGCAGCCAACCCCGGACTAGCGGGCAAACCGAGCAGTACTTC,CASSQPRTSGQTEQYF
TRBJ1-1,NA,NA,TRBV7-9,TGTGCCAGCAGCTGGGGGGGCACTGAAGCTTTCTTT,CASSWGGTEAFF
TRBJ2-1,NA,NA,TRBV5-4,TGTGCCAGCAGCTTGGACCGGGGGAACAATGAGCAGTTCTTC,CASSLDRGNNEQFF
TRBJ2-1,TRBD2,NA,TRBV5-1,TGCGCCAGCAGCTTGGGTCTAGCGGGAGACAATGAGCAGTTCTTC,CASSLGLAGDNEQFF
TRBJ1-5,TRBD1,NA,TRBV6-1,TGTGCCAGCAGTGAACAGGGGGCTAATCAGCCCCAGCATTTT,CASSEQGANQPQHF
TRBJ1-1,NA,NA,TRBV21-1,TGTGCCAGCAGCAAAGTAGGGGCGCGGGGCACTGAAGCTTTCTTT,CASSKVGARGTEAFF
TRBJ2-3,NA,NA,TRBV19,TGTGCCAGTAGTACCACGGACAGCACAGATACGCAGTATTTT,CASSTTDSTDTQYF
TRBJ2-7,NA,NA,TRBV7-8,TGTGCCAGCAGCTTAGCGCTGGCAGGGGCCTACGAGCAGTACTTC,CASSLALAGAYEQYF
TRBJ2-7,TRBD2,NA,TRBV5-4,TGTGCCACGAACAGCGGGAGCTCCTACGAGCAGTACTTC,CATNSGSSYEQYF
TRBJ1-4,NA,few,TRBV11-2,TGTGCCAGCAGCCCGGGGCGTAGAAAGCAATCGGCTAATGAAAAACTGTTTTTT,CASSPGRRKQSANEKLFF
TRBJ2-7,NA,NA,TRBV21-1,TGTGCCAGCAGCAAGCCCGCGAGGACCCACTACGAGCAGTACTTC,CASSKPARTHYEQYF
TRBJ1-5,NA,NA,TRBV15,TGTGCCACCAGCAGAGATCAGACGGGGTCGGGTGGGCCCCAGCATTTT,CATSRDQTGSGGPQHF
TRBJ1-1,TRBD1,few,TRBV27,TGTGCCAGCAGGGGACAGGAGGTAACTGAAGCTTTCTTT,CASRGQEVTEAFF
TRBJ2-5,NA,NA,TRBV29-1,TGCAGCGTTGAAATCTCCAGGGGTGAGACCCAGTACTTC,CSVEISRGETQYF
TRBJ2-7,NA,NA,TRBV21-1,TGTGCCAGCATCGAGGACAGGGATAACGAGCAGTACTTC,CASIEDRDNEQYF
TRBJ1-5,NA,few,TRBV7-3,TGTGCCAGCAGCTTCGACAGAAATCAGCCCCAGCATTTT,CASSFDRNQPQHF
TRBJ2-2,NA,few,TRBV5-6,TGTGCCAGCAGCTGGGGTTTGACTGTGAACACCGGGGAGCTGTTTTTT,CASSWGLTVNTGELFF
TRBJ2-2,NA,NA,TRBV6-4,TGTGCCAGCAGTGAAACCACTAAACGTACCGGGGAGCTGTTTTTT,CASSETTKRTGELFF
TRBJ1-1,TRBD1,NA,TRBV7-2,TGTGCCAGCAGCCCCTGGACAGGGGGAACTGAAGCTTTCTTT,CASSPWTGGTEAFF
TRBJ2-4,TRBD2,NA,TRBV6-6,TGTGCCAGCAGTTACGGTGGTAGCGGGAGGGGTGACATTCAGTACTTC,CASSYGGSGRGDIQYF
TRBJ1-4,TRBD1,NA,TRBV18,TGTGCCAGCTCACCACGTACGGGACAGGTTTCTGAAAAACTGTTTTTT,CASSPRTGQVSEKLFF
TRBJ2-2,NA,NA,TRBV11-2,TGTGCCAGCAGCTTAGCTGGTTCCGGGGAGCTGTTTTTT,CASSLAGSGELFF
TRBJ1-2,NA,NA,TRBV25-1,TGTGCCAGCAGTGATCGAGAGGGCTATGGCTACACCTTC,CASSDREGYGYTF
TRBJ1-1,NA,NA,TRBV5-4,TGTGCCAGCAGGAACCAGGGCTTTGGGAACACTGAAGCTTTCTTT,CASRNQGFGNTEAFF
TRBJ2-1,NA,NA,TRBV29-1,TGCAGCGCCCGGGACCCGGGCTCCTACAATGAGCAGTTCTTC,CSARDPGSYNEQFF
TRBJ1-3,TRBD1,NA,TRBV4-1,TGCGCCAGCAGCCACATGACAGGGGAACCTGGAAACACCATATATTTT,CASSHMTGEPGNTIYF
TRBJ2-7,NA,NA,TRBV18,TGTGCCAGCTCACAGGAAATGGGGACTGCCTCTGTGCAGTACTTC,CASSQEMGTASVQYF
TRBJ1-5,NA,NA,TRBV28,TGTGCCAGCAGCTCGGCACGGGCCCCCAATCAGCCCCAGCATTTT,CASSSARAPNQPQHF
TRBJ2-1,TRBD1,NA,TRBV6-4,TGTGCCAGCAGTGACTCAGTGGACAGGGGGAACAATGAGCAGTTCTTC,CASSDSVDRGNNEQFF
TRBJ1-2,NA,NA,TRBV7-9,TGTGCCAGCAGCCCGTACCAATTGGGGGGCGCGAATGGCTACACCTTC,CASSPYQLGGANGYTF
TRBJ2-1,TRBD1,NA,TRBV7-2,TGTGCCAGCAGCTTAGTTGGACAGGGGTACAATGAGCAGTTCTTC,CASSLVGQGYNEQFF
TRBJ2-5,NA,NA,TRBV25-1,TGTGCCAGCAGTGAGACCACAGGGAGGGAGACCCAGTACTTC,CASSETTGRETQYF
TRBJ2-5,TRBD2,NA,TRBV11-2,TGTGCCAGCAGCGGGGGACTAGCGGGCCTCCCCCAAGAGACCCAGTACTTC,CASSGGLAGLPQETQYF
TRBJ2-2,NA,once,TRBV4-2,TGTGCCAGCAGCTTGTACAGAGACACCGGGGAGCTGTTTTTT,CASSLYRDTGELFF
TRBJ2-5,NA,NA,TRBV28,TGTGCCAGCAGTTTAGCTTCCCAAGAGACCCAGTACTTC,CASSLASQETQYF
TRBJ1-1,NA,NA,TRBV6-5,TGTGCCAGCAGTGACGGAGTATTGGGTGAAGCTTTCTTT,CASSDGVLGEAFF
TRBJ2-1,TRBD1,NA,TRBV28,TGTGCCAGCAGTCGGAACAGGGGGAATGAGCAGTTCTTC,CASSRNRGNEQFF
TRBJ2-7,NA,NA,TRBV5-1,TGCGCCAGCAGCTTGGAGAATGCCTACGAGCAGTACTTC,CASSLENAYEQYF
TRBJ2-4,NA,few,TRBV20-1,TGCAGTGCACAAGTCCGGAACATTCAGTACTTC,CSAQVRNIQYF
TRBJ1-3,NA,NA,TRBV1,TGCACCAGCAGCCAAGTACGTCCCGACAGGGCTTCTGGAAACACCATATATTTT,CTSSQVRPDRASGNTIYF